Following are 27 T cell receptor beta chains from one sample sequenced in a study of beta chain features in type 1 diabetes. Expressed TCRB transcripts were sequenced because the entire RNA isolate underwent reverse transcription. Some clones are missing from TCRdb's copy, which holds only in-frame ones; the method was immunoSEQ multiplex PCR. In the table there are roughly 180,000 clones, about 13% of which are singletons. Sequenced input: central memory CD4+ T cells from blood. These receptors were taken from a young woman in good health.

The chain employs TRBV30 and TRBJ2-7, with D unresolved. Germline CDR1 reads GTSNPN; CDR2 reads SVGIG (reference sequence). The length of the CDR3 is 10 residues. V lost 3 bases and J 5 bases, leaving 5 bases between the germline ends. CDR3 loop: CAWSLNEQYF. The CDR3 bases are TGTGCCTGGAGCCTTAACGAGCAGTACTTC.

The chain employs TRBV7-8 and TRBJ2-7; 8 nucleotides line up with TRBD1. The CDR3 has 16 residues. V shed 1 base, J shed 3 bases, and the junction held 8 bases outside the gene matches. CDR1 and CDR2 from the germline V gene are SGHVS and FQNEAQ. CDR3 amino acids: CASSLGQGNLRYEQYF. In nucleotides, the CDR3 is TGTGCCAGCAGCTTAGGACAGGGGAACCTCCGCTACGAGCAGTACTTC. Variable domain in full (rest from reference TRBV7-8 and TRBJ2-7): GAGVSQSPRYKVAKRGQDVALRCDPISGHVSLFWYQQALGQGPEFLTYFQNEAQLDKSGLPSDRFFAERPEGSVSTLKIQRTQQEDSAVYLCASSLGQGNLRYEQYFGPGTRLTVT.

This clone was detected only a few times. The chain recombines TRBV6-6 with TRBJ2-5, with D possibly being TRBD2 (6 bases). CDR3 size: 16 residues. Trimming stripped 5 bases from V and 5 bases from J, with 21 bases between. Looked up from germline, CDR1 is MNHNY and CDR2 is SVGAGI (reference sequence). The CDR3 nucleotides read TGTGCCAGCAGTGGCGGGACCCCTCCTATGGCGGAGACCCAGTACTTC. It encodes CASSGGTPPMAETQYF.

This clone was seen a handful of times. The chain is built from TRBV5-6 and TRBJ1-2, with D possibly matching TRBD1 (6 bases). Per germline, CDR1 SGHDT and CDR2 YYEEEE. Trimming removed 0 bases at V and 6 bases at J, with 12 bases between. This CDR3 has 14 amino acids. CDR3 region: CASSLGQGSHGYTF. Here the CDR3 DNA reads TGTGCCAGCAGCTTGGGGCAGGGGTCCCATGGCTACACCTTC.

V gene TRBV18 combines with J gene TRBJ2-7; a possible D gene is TRBD2 (5 bases). This CDR3 is 14 amino acids long. Trimming pared 8 bases from V and 2 bases from J, leaving 16 bases between. Germline loops: CDR1 KGHSH, CDR2 LQKENI. The DNA for the CDR3 is TGTGCCAGCCGCCAATCCACCGGGACCTACGAGCAGTACTTC. This gives the protein CASRQSTGTYEQYF. The complete variable domain, with remaining parts taken from reference TRBV18 and TRBJ2-7, reads NAGVMQNPRHLVRRRGQEARLRCSPMKGHSHVYWYRQLPEEGLKFMVYLQKENIIDESGMPKERFSAEFPKEGPSILRIQQVVRGDSAAYFCASRQSTGTYEQYFGPGTRLTVT.

This clone was counted between two and nine times. J is TRBJ2-3 and V is TRBV7-3, with D maybe TRBD2 (6 bases). Per germline, CDR1 SGHTA and CDR2 FQGTGA. The V gene lost 5 bases and the J gene lost 4 bases, with 10 bases spanning the gap. The CDR3 is 13 residues long. The CDR3 reads CASSARLADTQYF. CDR3 DNA sequence: TGTGCCAGCAGCGCCCGACTAGCAGATACGCAGTATTTT.

The CDR3 DNA is TGTGCCAGCAGTTTGGACAGCTACGAGCAGTACTTC. It encodes CASSLDSYEQYF. This chain links TRBV2 with TRBJ2-7, with D possibly being TRBD1 (6 bases). Trimming removed 5 bases at V and 3 bases at J, with 8 bases between. The CDR3 totals 12 residues. CDR1 and CDR2 from the germline V gene are SNHLY and FYNNEI. Full variable domain (remainder filled in from reference TRBV2 and TRBJ2-7): EPEVTQTPSHQVTQMGQEVILRCVPISNHLYFYWYRQILGQKVEFLVSFYNNEISEKSEIFDDQFSVERPDGSNFTLKIRSTKLEDSAMYFCASSLDSYEQYFGPGTRLTVT.

The DNA of the CDR3 is TGCGCCAGCAGGGGTACGGACATGAACACTGAAGCTTTCTTT. It codes for CASRGTDMNTEAFF. J is TRBJ1-1 and V is TRBV10-1; TRBD1 is a possible D gene (5 bases). Trimming removed 6 bases from V and 0 bases from J, with 11 bases in between. The length of the CDR3 is 14 residues. The germline V gene encodes CDR1 WNHNN and CDR2 SYGVQD (reference sequence).

In its sample, this clone was seen a few times. The chain recombines TRBV11-1 with TRBJ1-1, with 9 bases that match TRBD1. V dropped 3 bases and J dropped 5; count of bases not matched to a gene: 4. Looked up from germline, CDR1 is SGHAT and CDR2 is FQDESV (reference sequence). This CDR3 has 14 residues. The CDR3 sequence: CASSFLDRGTEAFF. The CDR3 DNA reads as TGTGCCAGCAGCTTTTTAGACAGGGGGACTGAAGCTTTCTTT.

The table lists this clone with a few counts. The CDR3 DNA reads as TGTGCCAGCAGTTCAGGGTCCCTACCCGGGGAGCTGTTTTTT. Protein product: CASSSGSLPGELFF. The V call is TRBV7-2, the J call TRBJ2-2, with D tentatively TRBD1 (5 bases). V lost 6 bases, J lost 6 bases, and 14 bases lay in between. CDR1 SGHTA and CDR2 FQGNSA come from the germline V gene. The CDR3 runs to 14 residues.

The chain uses TRBV7-3 and TRBJ2-1, with 8 bases that match TRBD2. The CDR3 runs to 15 residues. Per the germline V gene, CDR1 is SGHTA and CDR2 is FQGTGA. After removal of 0 bases from V and 6 bases from J, the junction contained 4 bases not matched to a gene. CDR3 region: CASSLTLLAGNEQFF. CDR3 bases: TGTGCCAGCAGCTTAACGTTGCTAGCGGGCAATGAGCAGTTCTTC.

This chain uses TRBV5-1 with TRBJ1-5; D not resolved. The germline V and J ends were trimmed by 0 bases and 0 bases, with 10 bases remaining between them. The CDR3 extends over 16 amino acids. Germline CDR1 reads SGHRS; CDR2 reads YFSETQ. CDR3 loop: CASSLEAGNSNQPQHF. CDR3 sequence (DNA): TGCGCCAGCAGCTTGGAAGCGGGGAATAGCAATCAGCCCCAGCATTTT.

The sample holds a few counts of this clone. V usage is TRBV2 and J usage is TRBJ2-7; D may be TRBD2 (5 bases). The CDR3 is 13 residues long. The germline CDR1 and CDR2 sequences are SNHLY and FYNNEI. Trimming pared 6 bases from V and 2 bases from J, leaving 11 bases between. DNA of the CDR3: TGTGCCAGCAGCGTCGGACTGGCCTACGAGCAGTACTTC. This encodes CASSVGLAYEQYF.

This clone was seen a few times. V is TRBV27 and J is TRBJ1-2, with D unresolved. The V and J ends lost 5 bases and 0 bases respectively, with 7 bases between them. CDR1 MNHEY and CDR2 SMNVEV come from the germline V gene (reference sequence). CDR3 size: 13 residues. The CDR3 loop reads CASSPQTNYGYTF. The DNA of the CDR3 is TGTGCCAGCAGTCCCCAAACTAACTATGGCTACACCTTC.

This clone has only a few counts. The CDR3 loop is CASSGDRGSNQPQHF. The CDR3 DNA reads TGTGCCAGCAGTGGGGACAGGGGGAGCAATCAGCCCCAGCATTTT. The chain links TRBV28 to TRBJ1-5, with 11 positions matching TRBD1. Trimming removed 5 bases from V and 1 base from J; junction bases left unmatched: 1. This CDR3 is 15 amino acids long. Per germline, CDR1 MDHEN and CDR2 SYDVKM.

The chain links TRBV4-2 to TRBJ2-2; 10 bases fit TRBD2. Germline CDR1 LGHNA, CDR2 YNFKEQ. The CDR3 spans 16 residues. V lost 9 bases to trimming and J lost 2 bases; unmatched junction nucleotides: 9. The CDR3 here is CASKGTSVLNTGELFF. In DNA form, the CDR3 reads TGTGCCAGTAAGGGGACTAGCGTCCTTAACACCGGGGAGCTGTTTTTT.

This clone was seen more than once but under ten times. The chain combines TRBV4-2 with TRBJ2-3; 12 bases fit TRBD2. Trimming took 1 base from V and 0 from J; bases not matched to a gene: 5. Germline V gene lookup returns CDR1 LGHNA and CDR2 YNFKEQ. The CDR3 totals 18 residues. As DNA, the CDR3 is TGTGCCAGCAGCCAAGCCCGGACTAGCGGGACTAGCACAGATACGCAGTATTTT. Its translation is CASSQARTSGTSTDTQYF.

This clone was detected only a few times. V is TRBV7-2 and J is TRBJ2-7; D may be TRBD2 (6 bases). CDR3 length: 13 residues. Per the germline V gene, CDR1 is SGHTA and CDR2 is FQGNSA. The V end lost 4 bases, the J end lost 4 bases, and 11 bases lay between the germline ends. The CDR3 region is CASSYGTEYEQYF. The CDR3 DNA sequence: TGTGCCAGCAGCTACGGGACTGAATACGAGCAGTACTTC.

The chain uses TRBV11-3 and TRBJ2-3; D may be TRBD1 (6 bases). From germline, CDR1 is SGHNT and CDR2 YENEEA. This CDR3 spans 16 amino acids. Trimming shortened V by 3 bases and J by 0 bases, and 13 bases separated the two germline ends. The CDR3 DNA is TGTGCCAGCAGCTTGGGACAACTCATTAGCACAGATACGCAGTATTTT. Its translation: CASSLGQLISTDTQYF.

The V call is TRBV29-1, the J call TRBJ2-7, with 7 bases fitting TRBD2. The CDR3 is made up of 16 amino acids. Germline lookup yields CDR1 SQVTM and CDR2 ANQGSEA. The V and J ends lost 7 bases and 1 base, in that order; junction bases with no gene match: 16. Written as DNA, the CDR3 is TGCAGCGCTGCCGGGGACTATCAAAAGCTGTCCTACGAGCAGTACTTC. Translating it yields CSAAGDYQKLSYEQYF.

This clone was seen a few times. The chain employs TRBV7-2 and TRBJ1-2, with TRBD1 identical over 7 bases. Germline CDR1 SGHTA, CDR2 FQGNSA. This CDR3 is built from 14 residues. The V gene end was trimmed by 4 bases and the J gene end by 7 bases; junction bases not matched to a gene: 9. The CDR3 spells CASSSDREIRGYTF. In DNA form, the CDR3 reads TGTGCCAGCAGCTCAGACAGGGAGATTCGTGGCTACACCTTC.

This clone turned up a few times. This chain connects TRBV4-3 to TRBJ2-7, with 10 nucleotides matching TRBD2. The junction had 5 bases not matched to a gene; V was cut back by 1 base and J by 2 bases. Germline CDR1 is LGHNA and CDR2 is YSLEER. The CDR3 loop spans 16 amino acids. The CDR3 DNA is TGCGCCAGCAGCCAAGGGCCTAGCGGGAGAACCTACGAGCAGTACTTC. Amino acids: CASSQGPSGRTYEQYF.

The chain carries TRBV10-3 and TRBJ1-5, with 11 nucleotides matching TRBD1. Unmatched junction bases numbered 5, after V lost 2 bases and J lost 2 bases. The length of the CDR3 is 17 residues. Germline CDR1 is ENHRY and CDR2 is SYGVKD. CDR3 region: CAISEPGQGVGNQPQHF. CDR3 DNA sequence: TGTGCCATCAGTGAGCCGGGACAGGGGGTTGGCAATCAGCCCCAGCATTTT.

This clone was counted a few times. This sequence joins TRBV5-6 and TRBJ2-1; 9 bases align to TRBD2. Looked up from germline, CDR1 is SGHDT and CDR2 is YYEEEE. Germline trimming cut 1 base from V and 8 bases from J; bases unmatched to any gene: 10. The CDR3 runs 16 residues. CDR3 region: CASSLLGGRAFDEQFF. As DNA, the CDR3 is TGTGCCAGCAGCTTGTTAGGCGGGAGGGCCTTCGATGAGCAGTTCTTC.

The rearrangement uses TRBV29-1 and TRBJ2-3, with D perhaps matching TRBD1 (5 bases). The CDR3 spans 14 residues. Per germline, CDR1 SQVTM and CDR2 ANQGSEA. The V end was cut by 6 bases, the J end by 4 bases, with 17 bases between. Here the CDR3 DNA reads TGCAGCGTCGAGCCCCGGCAGGGATCAGATACGCAGTATTTT. Translation: CSVEPRQGSDTQYF.

In this sample, this clone turned up a few times. The chain recombines TRBV5-1 with TRBJ2-5; 13 bases are shared with TRBD2. V was pared by 3 bases and J by 2 bases, with 4 bases of the junction left unmatched. This CDR3 has 16 residues. Germline V gives CDR1 SGHRS, CDR2 YFSETQ. This CDR3 reads CASSWGLAGLQETQYF. The CDR3 DNA reads TGCGCCAGCAGCTGGGGACTAGCGGGGCTACAAGAGACCCAGTACTTC. Combining the CDR3 with reference TRBV5-1 and TRBJ2-5 gives the whole variable domain KAGVTQTPRYLIKTRGQQVTLSCSPISGHRSVSWYQQTPGQGLQFLFEYFSETQRNKGNFPGRFSGRQFSNSRSEMNVSTLELGDSALYLCASSWGLAGLQETQYFGPGTRLLVL.

The table lists this clone with a few counts. This rearrangement joins TRBV9 to TRBJ2-4; TRBD2 agrees at 9 bases. Trimming took 3 bases from V and 12 from J; bases not matched to a gene: 10. Germline CDR1 and CDR2: SGDLS and YYNGEE. This CDR3 is built from 14 residues. As DNA, the CDR3 is TGTGCCAGCAGCGGAACCGGGACTAGCTGGGCTCAGTACTTC. It translates to CASSGTGTSWAQYF.